The clone carrying this T cell receptor (beta chain) was detected only a few times. Antigen unknown. CDR3 length: 15 amino acids. Germline V gene lookup returns CDR1 SGHAT and CDR2 FQNNGV. V was pared by 1 base and J by 7 bases, with 11 bases between. The sample comes from a study of identical twins. Each cDNA held unique molecular identifiers, and template switching gave it a universal primer site. TCRdb used MiXCR to reprocess the 5' RACE reads, holding one entry per CDR3 protein. The table has roughly 1.6 million distinct CDR3 sequences, around a third seen once; the top ten hold 0.25% to 0.3%. General observations from the study: Carriage of fewer insertions was seen in abundant cord blood beta clonotypes, whereas memory repertoires showed none.

The receptor was derived from a newborn girl in good health. This sequence joins TRBV11-2 and TRBJ1-6, with D possibly matching TRBD1 (6 bases). Sequenced input: cord blood. This CDR3 is CASSLASQGNSPLHF. CDR3 bases: TGTGCCAGCAGCTTAGCTTCACAGGGAAATTCACCCCTCCACTTT.